The clone carrying this T cell receptor beta chain has a single count. The data derive from a study of blood T cell repertoires in COVID-19. The V end was cut by 4 bases, the J end by 8 bases, with 15 bases between. CDR3 length: 14 residues. The germline CDR1 and CDR2 sequences are MNHNY and SVGAGI (reference sequence). Libraries were prepared by immunoSEQ multiplex PCR; TCRdb keeps only in-frame clonotypes and omits some of them. The sample comprises 250,000 to 350,000 clones, 85% to 90% of which are singletons, and approximately 4% rests with the top ten. This receptor was identified in a woman in her forties or fifties with active or convalescent COVID-19. Sample: peripheral blood. This chain links TRBV6-6 with TRBJ1-3; D uncertain. CDR3 nucleotides: TGTGCCAGCAGTTTACAGTACCCTCCGGACACCATATATTTT. This sequence encodes CASSLQYPPDTIYF.